This paragraph reports one T cell receptor (beta chain). This CDR3 region has 16 residues. Germline V gene data show CDR1 as SGHAT and CDR2 as FQNNGV. V lost 5 bases to trimming and J lost 2 bases, with 18 bases between them. The entry originates in a study of T cell responses to AZD1222 COVID-19 vaccine. Generated by immunoSEQ multiplex PCR, the TCRdb table keeps only in-frame clones and is missing some. The sample shows fewer than 200,000 clones, 90% to 95% of them seen only once. The receptor was isolated from an adult in good health. The source material was peripheral blood, sampled on day 0 of MenACWY control vaccination. The chain is built from TRBV11-2 and TRBJ2-5; D ambiguous. DNA for the CDR3: TGTGCCAGCAGCCTTTTTTATCCACAGTTACAAGAGACCCAGTACTTC. It yields the protein CASSLFYPQLQETQYF.